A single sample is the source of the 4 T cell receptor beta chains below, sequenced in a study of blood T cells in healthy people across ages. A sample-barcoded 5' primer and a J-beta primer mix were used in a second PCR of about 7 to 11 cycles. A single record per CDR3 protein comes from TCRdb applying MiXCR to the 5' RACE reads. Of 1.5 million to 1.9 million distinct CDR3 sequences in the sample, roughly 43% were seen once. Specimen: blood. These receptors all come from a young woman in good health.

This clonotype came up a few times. Written as DNA, the CDR3 is TGTGCCAGCAGCTCGGTTGTTAGGGGTTTAAGGGAGCAGTTCTTC. Translation gives CASSSVVRGLREQFF. The chain has TRBV7-6 and TRBJ2-1; possible D gene TRBD1, 5 bases. Between the trimmed V and J ends, which lost 4 bases and 10 bases, there was a span of 20 bases. The CDR3 extends over 15 amino acids. CDR1 and CDR2 (germline): SGHVS, FNYEAQ.

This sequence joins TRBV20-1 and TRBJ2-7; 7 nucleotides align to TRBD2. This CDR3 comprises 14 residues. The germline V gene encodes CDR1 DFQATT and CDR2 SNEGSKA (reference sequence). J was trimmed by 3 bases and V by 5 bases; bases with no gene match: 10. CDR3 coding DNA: TGCAGTGCTGCCTCGGGCGGGAGAGGCTACGAGCAGTACTTC. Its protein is CSAASGGRGYEQYF.

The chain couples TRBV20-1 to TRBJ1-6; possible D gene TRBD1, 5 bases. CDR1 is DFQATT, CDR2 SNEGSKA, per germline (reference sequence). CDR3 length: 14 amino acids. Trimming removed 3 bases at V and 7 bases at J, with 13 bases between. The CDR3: CSARTEMENSPLHF. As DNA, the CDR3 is TGCAGTGCTAGGACAGAAATGGAAAATTCACCCCTCCACTTT.

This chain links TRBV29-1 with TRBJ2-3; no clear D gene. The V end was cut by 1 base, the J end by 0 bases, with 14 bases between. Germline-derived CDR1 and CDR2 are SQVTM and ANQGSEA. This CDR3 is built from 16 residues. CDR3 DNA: TGCAGCGTTGAAGGGTTAGGGCAGAAGAGCACAGATACGCAGTATTTT. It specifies CSVEGLGQKSTDTQYF.